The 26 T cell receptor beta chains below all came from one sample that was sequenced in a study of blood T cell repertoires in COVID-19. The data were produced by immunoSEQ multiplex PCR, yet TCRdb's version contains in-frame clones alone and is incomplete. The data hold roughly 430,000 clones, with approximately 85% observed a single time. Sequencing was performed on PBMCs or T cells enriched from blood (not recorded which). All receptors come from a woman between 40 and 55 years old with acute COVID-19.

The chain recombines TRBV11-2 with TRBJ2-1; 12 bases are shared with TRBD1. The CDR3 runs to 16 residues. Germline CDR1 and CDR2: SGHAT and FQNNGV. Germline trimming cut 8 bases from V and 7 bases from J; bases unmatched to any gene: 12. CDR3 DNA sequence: TGTGCCAGCCGCGCTCTGGGACAGGGGGCCGGGAATGAGCAGTTCTTC. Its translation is CASRALGQGAGNEQFF.

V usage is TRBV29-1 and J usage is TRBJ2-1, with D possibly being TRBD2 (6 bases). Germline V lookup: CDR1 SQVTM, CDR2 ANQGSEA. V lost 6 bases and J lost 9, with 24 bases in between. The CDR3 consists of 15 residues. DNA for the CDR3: TGCAGCGTAGCCTTATCCTCGCGGGATGCGGGTGAGCAGTTCTTC. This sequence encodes CSVALSSRDAGEQFF.

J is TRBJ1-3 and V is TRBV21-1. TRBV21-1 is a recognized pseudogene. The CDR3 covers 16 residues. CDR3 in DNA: TGTGCCAGCAGCAAAGTCCGGGGAGGTCCGGGAAACACCATATATTTT. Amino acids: CASSKVRGGPGNTIYF.

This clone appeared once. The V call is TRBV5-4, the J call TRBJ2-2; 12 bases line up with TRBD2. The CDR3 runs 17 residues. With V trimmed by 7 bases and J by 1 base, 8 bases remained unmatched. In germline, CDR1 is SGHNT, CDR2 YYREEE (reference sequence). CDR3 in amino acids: CASHLAGGLVNTGELFF. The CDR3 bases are TGTGCCAGCCACCTAGCGGGGGGGTTGGTGAACACCGGGGAGCTGTTTTTT.

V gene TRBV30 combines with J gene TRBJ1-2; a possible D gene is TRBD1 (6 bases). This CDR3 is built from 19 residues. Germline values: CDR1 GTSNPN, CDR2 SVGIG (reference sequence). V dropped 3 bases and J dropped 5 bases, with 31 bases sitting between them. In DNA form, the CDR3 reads TGTGCCTGGAGCATACGATCAACCTACCGGGACACTCGATCTTATGGCTACACCTTC. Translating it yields CAWSIRSTYRDTRSYGYTF.

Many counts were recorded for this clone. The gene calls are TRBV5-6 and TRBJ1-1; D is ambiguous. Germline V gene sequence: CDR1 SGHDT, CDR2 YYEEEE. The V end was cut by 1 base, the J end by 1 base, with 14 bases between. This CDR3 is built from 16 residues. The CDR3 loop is CASSLRGSYTNTEAFF. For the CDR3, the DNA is TGTGCCAGCAGCTTGCGAGGGTCGTACACGAACACTGAAGCTTTCTTT.

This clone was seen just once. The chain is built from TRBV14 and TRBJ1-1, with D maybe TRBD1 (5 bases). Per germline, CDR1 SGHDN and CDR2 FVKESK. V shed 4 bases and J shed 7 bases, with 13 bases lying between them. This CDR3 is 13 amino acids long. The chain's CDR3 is CASSPWGGDEAFF. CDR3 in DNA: TGTGCCAGCAGCCCTTGGGGAGGGGATGAAGCTTTCTTT. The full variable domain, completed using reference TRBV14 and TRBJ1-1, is EAGVTQFPSHSVIEKGQTVTLRCDPISGHDNLYWYRRVMGKEIKFLLHFVKESKQDESGMPNNRFLAERTGGTYSTLKVQPAELEDSGVYFCASSPWGGDEAFFGQGTRLTVV.

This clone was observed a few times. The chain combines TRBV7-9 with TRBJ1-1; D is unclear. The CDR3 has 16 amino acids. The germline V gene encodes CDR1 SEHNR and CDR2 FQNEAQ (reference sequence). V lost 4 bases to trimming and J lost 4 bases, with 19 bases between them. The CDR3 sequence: CASSSHRGRLPTEAFF. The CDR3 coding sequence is TGTGCCAGCAGCTCCCACAGAGGGAGGTTACCCACTGAAGCTTTCTTT.

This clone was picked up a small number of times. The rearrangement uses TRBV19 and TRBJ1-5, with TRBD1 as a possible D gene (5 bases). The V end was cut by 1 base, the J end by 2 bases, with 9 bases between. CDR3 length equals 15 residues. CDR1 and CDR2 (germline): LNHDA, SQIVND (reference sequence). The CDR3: CASSIGDSGNQPQHF. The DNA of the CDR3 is TGTGCCAGTAGTATAGGCGACAGTGGCAATCAGCCCCAGCATTTT.

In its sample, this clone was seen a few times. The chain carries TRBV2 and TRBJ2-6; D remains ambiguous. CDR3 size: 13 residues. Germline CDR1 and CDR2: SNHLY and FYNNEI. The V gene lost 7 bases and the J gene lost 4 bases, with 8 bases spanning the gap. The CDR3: CASTPQGANVLTF. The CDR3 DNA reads TGTGCCAGCACTCCACAGGGGGCCAACGTCCTGACTTTC.

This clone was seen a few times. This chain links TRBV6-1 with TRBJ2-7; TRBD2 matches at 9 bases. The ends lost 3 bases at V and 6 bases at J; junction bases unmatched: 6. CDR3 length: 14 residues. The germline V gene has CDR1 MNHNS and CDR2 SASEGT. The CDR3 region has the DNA TGTGCCAGCAGTGAGGAGGGACTAGCCTCCGAGCAGTACTTC. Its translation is CASSEEGLASEQYF.

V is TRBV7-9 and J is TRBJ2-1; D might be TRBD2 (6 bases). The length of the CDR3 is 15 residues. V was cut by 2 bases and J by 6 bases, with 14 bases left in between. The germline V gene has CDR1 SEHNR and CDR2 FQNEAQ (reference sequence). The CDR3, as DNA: TGTGCCAGCAGCTTAATGGGCGGGGAGCTCAATGAGCAGTTCTTC. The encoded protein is CASSLMGGELNEQFF.

The CDR3 region has the DNA TGTGCCAGTAGTGTTCAGGCCTACTCTGGGGCCAACGTCCTGACTTTC. Residues: CASSVQAYSGANVLTF. The chain carries TRBV19 and TRBJ2-6; unclear D gene. V lost 5 bases and J 0 bases, leaving 11 bases between the germline ends. Germline V lookup: CDR1 LNHDA, CDR2 SQIVND (reference sequence). CDR3 length equals 16 residues.

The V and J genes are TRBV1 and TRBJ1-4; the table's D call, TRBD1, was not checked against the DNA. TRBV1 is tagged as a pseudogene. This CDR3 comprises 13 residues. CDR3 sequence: CTDGQGLNEKLFF. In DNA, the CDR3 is TGCACAGACGGACAGGGACTAAATGAAAAACTGTTTTTT.

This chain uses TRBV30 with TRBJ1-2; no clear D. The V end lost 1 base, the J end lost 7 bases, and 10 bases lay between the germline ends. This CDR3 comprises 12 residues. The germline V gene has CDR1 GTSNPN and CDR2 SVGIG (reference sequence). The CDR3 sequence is CAWSGGFGGYTF. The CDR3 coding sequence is TGTGCCTGGAGTGGCGGTTTTGGTGGCTACACCTTC.

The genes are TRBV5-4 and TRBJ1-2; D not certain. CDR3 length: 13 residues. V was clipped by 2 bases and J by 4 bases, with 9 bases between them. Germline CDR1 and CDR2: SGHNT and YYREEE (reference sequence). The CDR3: CASSFYSSYGYTF. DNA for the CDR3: TGTGCCAGCAGCTTCTATTCGTCCTATGGCTACACCTTC.

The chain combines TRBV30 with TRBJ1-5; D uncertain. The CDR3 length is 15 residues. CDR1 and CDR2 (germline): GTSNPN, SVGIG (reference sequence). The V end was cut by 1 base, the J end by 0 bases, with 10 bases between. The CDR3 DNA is TGTGCCTGGAGTGGGACTCCTCATAGCAATCAGCCCCAGCATTTT. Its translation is CAWSGTPHSNQPQHF.

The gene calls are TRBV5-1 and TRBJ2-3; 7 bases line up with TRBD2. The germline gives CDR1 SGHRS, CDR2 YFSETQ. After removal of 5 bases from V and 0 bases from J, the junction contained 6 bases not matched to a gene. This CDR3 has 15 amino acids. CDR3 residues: CASRVGTTSTDTQYF. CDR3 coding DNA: TGCGCCAGCAGAGTCGGGACTACTAGCACAGATACGCAGTATTTT. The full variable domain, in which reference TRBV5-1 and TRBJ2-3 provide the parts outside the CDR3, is KAGVTQTPRYLIKTRGQQVTLSCSPISGHRSVSWYQQTPGQGLQFLFEYFSETQRNKGNFPGRFSGRQFSNSRSEMNVSTLELGDSALYLCASRVGTTSTDTQYFGPGTRLTVL.

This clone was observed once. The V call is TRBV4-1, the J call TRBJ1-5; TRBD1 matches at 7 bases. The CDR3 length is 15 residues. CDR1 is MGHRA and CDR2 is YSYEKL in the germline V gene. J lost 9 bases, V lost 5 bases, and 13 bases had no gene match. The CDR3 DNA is TGCGCCAGCAGCGTAACCGGGACAGCAAATGGGCCCCAGCATTTT. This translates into CASSVTGTANGPQHF.

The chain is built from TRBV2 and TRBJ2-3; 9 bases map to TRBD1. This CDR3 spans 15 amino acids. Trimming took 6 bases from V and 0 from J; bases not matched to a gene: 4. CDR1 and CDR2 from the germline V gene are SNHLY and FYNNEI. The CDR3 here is CASRGTGISTDTQYF. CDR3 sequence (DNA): TGTGCCAGCAGAGGGACAGGGATCAGCACAGATACGCAGTATTTT.

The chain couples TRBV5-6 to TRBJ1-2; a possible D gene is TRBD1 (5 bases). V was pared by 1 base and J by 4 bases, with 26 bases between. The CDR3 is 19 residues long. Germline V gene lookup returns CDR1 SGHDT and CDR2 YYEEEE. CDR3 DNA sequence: TGTGCCAGCAGCTTGAGGTTCTATAGAGTGCAGGGAAAAGGCTATGGCTACACCTTC. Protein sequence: CASSLRFYRVQGKGYGYTF. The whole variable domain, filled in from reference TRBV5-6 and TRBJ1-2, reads DAGVTQSPTHLIKTRGQQVTLRCSPKSGHDTVSWYQQALGQGPQFIFQYYEEEERQRGNFPDRFSGHQFPNYSSELNVNALLLGDSALYLCASSLRFYRVQGKGYGYTFGSGTRLTVV.

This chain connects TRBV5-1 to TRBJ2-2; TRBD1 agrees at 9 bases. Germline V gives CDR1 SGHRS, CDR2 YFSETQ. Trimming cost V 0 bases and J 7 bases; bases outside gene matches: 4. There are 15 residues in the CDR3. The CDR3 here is CASSLGDRDFGELFF. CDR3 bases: TGCGCCAGCAGCTTGGGGGACAGGGACTTCGGGGAGCTGTTTTTT.

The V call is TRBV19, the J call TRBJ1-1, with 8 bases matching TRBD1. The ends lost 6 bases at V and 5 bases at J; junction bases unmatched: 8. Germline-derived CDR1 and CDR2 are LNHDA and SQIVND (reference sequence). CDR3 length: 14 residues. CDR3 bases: TGTGCCAGTAGCCTTGCAGGGGGCAGGACTGAAGCTTTCTTT. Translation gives CASSLAGGRTEAFF. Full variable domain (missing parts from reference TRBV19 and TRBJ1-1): DGGITQSPKYLFRKEGQNVTLSCEQNLNHDAMYWYRQDPGQGLRLIYYSQIVNDFQKGDIAEGYSVSREKKESFPLTVTSAQKNPTAFYLCASSLAGGRTEAFFGQGTRLTVV.

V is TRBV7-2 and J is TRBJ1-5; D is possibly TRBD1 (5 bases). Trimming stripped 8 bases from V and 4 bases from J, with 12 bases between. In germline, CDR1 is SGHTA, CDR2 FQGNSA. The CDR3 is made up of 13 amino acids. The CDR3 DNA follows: TGTGCCAGCGCTAAACAGGAAAATCAGCCCCAGCATTTT. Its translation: CASAKQENQPQHF.

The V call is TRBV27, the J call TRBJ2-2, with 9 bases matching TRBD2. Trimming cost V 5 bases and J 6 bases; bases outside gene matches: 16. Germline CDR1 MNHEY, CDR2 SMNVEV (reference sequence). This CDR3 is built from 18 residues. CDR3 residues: CASSRLLMGLAVAGELFF. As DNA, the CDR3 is TGTGCCAGCAGTCGACTGCTAATGGGACTAGCTGTGGCCGGGGAGCTGTTTTTT.

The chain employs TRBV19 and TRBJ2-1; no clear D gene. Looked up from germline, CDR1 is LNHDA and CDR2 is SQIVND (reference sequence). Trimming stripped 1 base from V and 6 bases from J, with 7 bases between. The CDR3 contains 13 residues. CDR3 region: CASSIGGFNEQFF. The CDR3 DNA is TGTGCCAGTAGTATAGGCGGCTTCAATGAGCAGTTCTTC.